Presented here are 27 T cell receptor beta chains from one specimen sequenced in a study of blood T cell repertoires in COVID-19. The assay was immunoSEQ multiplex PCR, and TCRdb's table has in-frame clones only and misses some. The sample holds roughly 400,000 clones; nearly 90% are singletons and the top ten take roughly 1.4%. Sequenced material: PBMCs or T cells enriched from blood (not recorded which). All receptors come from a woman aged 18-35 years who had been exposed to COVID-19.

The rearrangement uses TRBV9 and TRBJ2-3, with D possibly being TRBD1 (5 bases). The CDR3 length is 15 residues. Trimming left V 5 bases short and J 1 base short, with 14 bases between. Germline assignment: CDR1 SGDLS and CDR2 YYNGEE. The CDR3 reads CASSSESTGTDTQYF. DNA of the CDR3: TGTGCCAGCAGTTCAGAATCGACAGGCACAGATACGCAGTATTTT.

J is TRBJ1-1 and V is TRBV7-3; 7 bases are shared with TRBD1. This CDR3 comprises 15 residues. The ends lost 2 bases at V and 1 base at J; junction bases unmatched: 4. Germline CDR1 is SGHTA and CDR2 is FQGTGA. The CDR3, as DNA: TGTGCCAGCAGCTTAGAACAGGGGCCGAACACTGAAGCTTTCTTT. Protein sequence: CASSLEQGPNTEAFF.

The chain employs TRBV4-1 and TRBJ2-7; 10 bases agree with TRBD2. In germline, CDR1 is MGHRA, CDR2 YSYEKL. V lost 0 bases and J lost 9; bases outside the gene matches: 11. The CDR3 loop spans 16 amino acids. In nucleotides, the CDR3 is TGCGCCAGCAGCCAAGAAGCGGGGGGGCTCAGTCGGCGGCAGTACTTC. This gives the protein CASSQEAGGLSRRQYF.

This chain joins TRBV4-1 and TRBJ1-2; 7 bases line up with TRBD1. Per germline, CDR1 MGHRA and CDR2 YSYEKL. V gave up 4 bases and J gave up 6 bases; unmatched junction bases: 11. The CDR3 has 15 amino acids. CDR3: CASSRPTTGEDGYTF. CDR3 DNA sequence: TGCGCCAGCAGCCGCCCCACTACAGGGGAGGATGGCTACACCTTC.

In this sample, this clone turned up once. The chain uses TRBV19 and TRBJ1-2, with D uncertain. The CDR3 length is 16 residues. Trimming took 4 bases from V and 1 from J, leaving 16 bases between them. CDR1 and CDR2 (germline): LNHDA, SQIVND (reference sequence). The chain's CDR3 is CASSSGTVILNYGYTF. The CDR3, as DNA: TGTGCCAGTAGTAGCGGCACGGTAATACTTAACTATGGCTACACCTTC.

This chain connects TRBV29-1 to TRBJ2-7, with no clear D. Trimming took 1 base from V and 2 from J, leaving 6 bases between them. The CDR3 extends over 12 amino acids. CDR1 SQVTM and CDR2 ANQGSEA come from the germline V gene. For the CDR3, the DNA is TGCAGCGTTGAAGTAGCTGCCTACGAGCAGTACTTC. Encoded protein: CSVEVAAYEQYF.

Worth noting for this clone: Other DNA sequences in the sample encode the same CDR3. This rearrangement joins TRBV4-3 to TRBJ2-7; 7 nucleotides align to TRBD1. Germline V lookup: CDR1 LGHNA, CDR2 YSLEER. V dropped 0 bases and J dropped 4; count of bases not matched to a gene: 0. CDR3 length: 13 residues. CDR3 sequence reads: CASSQDRGYEQYF. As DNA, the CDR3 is TGCGCCAGCAGCCAAGACAGGGGGTACGAGCAGTACTTC.

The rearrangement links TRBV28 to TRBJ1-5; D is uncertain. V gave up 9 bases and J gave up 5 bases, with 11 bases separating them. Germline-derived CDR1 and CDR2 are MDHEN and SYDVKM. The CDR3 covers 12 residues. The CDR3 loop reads CASGLKDQPQHF. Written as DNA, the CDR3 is TGTGCCAGTGGGCTGAAGGATCAGCCCCAGCATTTT.

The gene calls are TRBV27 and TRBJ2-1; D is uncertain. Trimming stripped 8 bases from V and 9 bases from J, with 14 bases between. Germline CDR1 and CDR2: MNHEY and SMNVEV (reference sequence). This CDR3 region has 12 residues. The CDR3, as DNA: TGTGCCAGCTCCCAGGTTATGGGTGAGCAGTTCTTC. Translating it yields CASSQVMGEQFF.

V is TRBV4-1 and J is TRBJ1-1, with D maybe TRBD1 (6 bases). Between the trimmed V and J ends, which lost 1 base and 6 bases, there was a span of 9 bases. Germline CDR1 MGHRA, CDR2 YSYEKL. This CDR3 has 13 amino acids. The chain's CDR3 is CASSQGGQSEAFF. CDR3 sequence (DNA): TGCGCCAGCAGCCAAGGAGGACAGTCTGAAGCTTTCTTT.

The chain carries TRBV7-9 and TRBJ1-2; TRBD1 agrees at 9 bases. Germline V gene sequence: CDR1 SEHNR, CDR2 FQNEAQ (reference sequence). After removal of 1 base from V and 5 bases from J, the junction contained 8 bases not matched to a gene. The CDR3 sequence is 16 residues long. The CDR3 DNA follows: TGTGCCAGCAGCTTAGGCCGGACAGGGGTAGAGTATGGCTACACCTTC. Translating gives CASSLGRTGVEYGYTF.

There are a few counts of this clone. DNA for the CDR3: TGTGCCAGCAGCCCCTCAACGAGTAATTCACCCCTCCACTTT. Protein: CASSPSTSNSPLHF. The rearrangement uses TRBV28 and TRBJ1-6; D not certain. V lost 6 bases to trimming and J lost 6 bases, with 12 bases between them. This CDR3 has 14 residues. Germline-derived CDR1 and CDR2 are MDHEN and SYDVKM.

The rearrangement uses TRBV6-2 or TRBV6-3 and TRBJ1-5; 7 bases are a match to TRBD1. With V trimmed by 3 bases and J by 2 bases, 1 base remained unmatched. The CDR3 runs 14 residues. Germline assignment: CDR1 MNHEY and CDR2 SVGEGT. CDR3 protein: CASSYTGGNQPQHF. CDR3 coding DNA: TGTGCCAGCAGTTATACAGGGGGCAATCAGCCCCAGCATTTT.

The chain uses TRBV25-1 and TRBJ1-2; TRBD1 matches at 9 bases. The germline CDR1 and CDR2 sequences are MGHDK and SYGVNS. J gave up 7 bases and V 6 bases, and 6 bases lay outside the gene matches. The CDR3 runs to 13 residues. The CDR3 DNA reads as TGTGCCAGCAGCACGACAGGGGGATTTGGCTACACCTTC. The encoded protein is CASSTTGGFGYTF.

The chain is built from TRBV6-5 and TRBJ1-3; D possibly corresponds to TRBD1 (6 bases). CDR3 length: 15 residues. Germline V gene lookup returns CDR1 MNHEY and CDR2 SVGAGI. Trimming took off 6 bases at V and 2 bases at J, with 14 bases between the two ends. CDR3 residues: CASSHSRGTGNTIYF. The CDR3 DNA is TGTGCCAGCAGCCATTCCAGGGGAACTGGAAACACCATATATTTT.

CDR3 DNA: TGCGCCAGCAGCGGGGGACTCAGGGATGGCTACACCTTC. Amino acids: CASSGGLRDGYTF. This chain links TRBV5-1 with TRBJ1-2, with D possibly TRBD1 on 5 matching bases. V gave up 4 bases and J gave up 6 bases, with 13 bases separating them. CDR1 and CDR2 from the germline V gene are SGHRS and YFSETQ. The CDR3 has 13 residues. The full variable domain, its missing parts supplied by reference TRBV5-1 and TRBJ1-2, is KAGVTQTPRYLIKTRGQQVTLSCSPISGHRSVSWYQQTPGQGLQFLFEYFSETQRNKGNFPGRFSGRQFSNSRSEMNVSTLELGDSALYLCASSGGLRDGYTFGSGTRLTVV.

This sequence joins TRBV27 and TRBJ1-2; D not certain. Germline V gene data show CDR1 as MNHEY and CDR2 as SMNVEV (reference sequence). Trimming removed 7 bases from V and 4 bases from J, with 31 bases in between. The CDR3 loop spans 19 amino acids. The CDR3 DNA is TGTGCCAGCAATCCCTTGGCTCGACGGGGTAAAGTAATATTCTATGGCTACACCTTC. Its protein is CASNPLARRGKVIFYGYTF.

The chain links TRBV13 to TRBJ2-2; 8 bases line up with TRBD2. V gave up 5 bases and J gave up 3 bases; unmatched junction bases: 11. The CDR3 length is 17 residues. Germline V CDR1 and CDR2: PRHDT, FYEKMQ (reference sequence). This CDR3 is CASSDNLPGGDTGELFF. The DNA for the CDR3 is TGTGCCAGCAGCGATAACCTACCGGGGGGGGACACCGGGGAGCTGTTTTTT.

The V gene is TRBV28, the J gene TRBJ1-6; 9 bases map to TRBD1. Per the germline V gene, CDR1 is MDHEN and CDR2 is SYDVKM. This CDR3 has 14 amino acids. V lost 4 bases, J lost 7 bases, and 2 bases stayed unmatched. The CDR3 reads CASSWDRVNSPLHF. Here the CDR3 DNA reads TGTGCCAGCAGTTGGGACAGGGTGAATTCACCCCTCCACTTT.

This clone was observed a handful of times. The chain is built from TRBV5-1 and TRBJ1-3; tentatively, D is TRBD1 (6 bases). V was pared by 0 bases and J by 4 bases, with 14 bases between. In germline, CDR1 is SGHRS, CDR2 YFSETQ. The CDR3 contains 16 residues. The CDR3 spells CASSLVAGTPGNTIYF. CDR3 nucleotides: TGCGCCAGCAGCTTGGTCGCAGGGACACCCGGAAACACCATATATTTT. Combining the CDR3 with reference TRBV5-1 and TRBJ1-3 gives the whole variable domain KAGVTQTPRYLIKTRGQQVTLSCSPISGHRSVSWYQQTPGQGLQFLFEYFSETQRNKGNFPGRFSGRQFSNSRSEMNVSTLELGDSALYLCASSLVAGTPGNTIYFGEGSWLTVV.

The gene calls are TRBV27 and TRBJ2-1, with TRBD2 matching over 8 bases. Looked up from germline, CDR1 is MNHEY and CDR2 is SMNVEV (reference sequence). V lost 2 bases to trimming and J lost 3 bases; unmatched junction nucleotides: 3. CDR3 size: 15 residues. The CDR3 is CASSLVAGLYNEQFF. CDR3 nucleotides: TGTGCCAGCAGTTTAGTAGCGGGGCTCTACAATGAGCAGTTCTTC.

CDR3 amino acids: CASSLAPGVIVTTGELFF. The CDR3 coding sequence is TGTGCCAGCAGCTTAGCTCCCGGGGTCATTGTTACGACCGGGGAGCTGTTTTTT. This sequence joins TRBV7-8 and TRBJ2-2; maybe TRBD2 (5 bases). CDR1 is SGHVS, CDR2 FQNEAQ, per germline. This CDR3 is 18 amino acids long. The ends were cut back, 0 bases at V and 5 bases at J, with 19 bases in the middle.

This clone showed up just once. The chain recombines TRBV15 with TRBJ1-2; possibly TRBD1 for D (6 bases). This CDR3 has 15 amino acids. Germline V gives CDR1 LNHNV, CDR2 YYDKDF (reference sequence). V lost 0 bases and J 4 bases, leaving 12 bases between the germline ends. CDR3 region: CATSRDRGTSYGYTF. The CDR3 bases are TGTGCCACCAGCAGAGATAGGGGGACCTCCTATGGCTACACCTTC.

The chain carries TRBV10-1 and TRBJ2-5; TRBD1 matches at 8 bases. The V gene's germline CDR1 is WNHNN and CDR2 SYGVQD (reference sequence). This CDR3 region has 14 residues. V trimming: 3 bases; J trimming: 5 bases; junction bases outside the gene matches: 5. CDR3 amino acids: CASSEAWDRETQYF. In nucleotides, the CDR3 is TGCGCCAGCAGTGAAGCTTGGGACAGGGAGACCCAGTACTTC.

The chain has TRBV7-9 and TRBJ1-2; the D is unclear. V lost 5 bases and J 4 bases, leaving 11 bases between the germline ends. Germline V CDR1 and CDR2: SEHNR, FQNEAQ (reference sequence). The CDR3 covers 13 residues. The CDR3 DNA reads TGTGCCAGCAGCCGGGAAAAAAGCTATGGCTACACCTTC. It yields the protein CASSREKSYGYTF.

The CDR3: CATSSLQIYGYTF. CDR3 DNA sequence: TGTGCCACCAGCAGTCTACAGATCTATGGCTACACCTTC. The chain couples TRBV15 to TRBJ1-2, with D uncertain. There are 13 residues in the CDR3. Germline CDR1 and CDR2: LNHNV and YYDKDF (reference sequence). V dropped 3 bases and J dropped 4 bases, with 9 bases sitting between them.

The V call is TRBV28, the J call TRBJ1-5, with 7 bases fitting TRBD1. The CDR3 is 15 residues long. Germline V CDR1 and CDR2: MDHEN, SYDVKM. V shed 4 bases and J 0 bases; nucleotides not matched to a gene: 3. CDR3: CASSSRQGSNQPQHF. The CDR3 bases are TGTGCCAGCAGTTCACGACAGGGTAGCAATCAGCCCCAGCATTTT.